This is a list of T cell receptor beta chains from one sample in a study of T-cell reconstitution after alpha-beta-depleted transplantation in children. TCRdb analysed the PCR reads with MiXCR anew, one entry per CDR3 protein. The sample lists 130,000 to 150,000 distinct CDR3 sequences; 8% to 10% were seen once. The specimen comprised PBMCs, mostly from graft donor cells, sampled 180 days after TCRalphabeta/CD19-depleted stem cell transplant. These receptors were collected from a female patient aged 2-10 years who had a stem cell transplant for congenital amegakaryocytic thrombocytopenia, so the T cells may come from the graft donor. CDR3s include the opening cysteine and the closing phenylalanine or tryptophan. Fields, in order: J gene, D gene, clone size, V gene, CDR3 protein. A D gene is named only where the DNA matches it firmly. Rows may omit the clone size; those that give it use once, few, many or a size class.

TRBJ2-7 NA NA TRBV6-1 CASSYYEQYF
TRBJ2-1 NA many TRBV4-3 CASSQEYSFYNEQFF
TRBJ1-4 TRBD1 many TRBV28 CASRPTGDRNEKLFF
TRBJ2-1 TRBD1 many TRBV29-1 CSGETDRGAQFF
TRBJ2-7 TRBD2 many TRBV5-1 CASSINTGTSGGHVYF
TRBJ2-5 NA NA TRBV18 CASSPGSETQYF
TRBJ2-3 TRBD2 few TRBV20-1 CSARDISGRSADTQYF
TRBJ2-1 NA NA TRBV20-1 CSVGQDGRSSGQFF
TRBJ1-3 NA few TRBV12-3/TRBV12-4 CASSSFPRLDQSSGNTIYF
TRBJ2-5 NA few TRBV4-1 CASSQGAYQETQYF
TRBJ2-5 NA many TRBV29-1 CSVEGSAGETQYF
TRBJ2-5 TRBD1 NA TRBV7-7 CANSRGQGGQETQYF
TRBJ2-1 TRBD2 many TRBV11-2 CASSPPGLAGINEQFF
TRBJ1-5 NA NA TRBV5-5 CASSSDLWQPQHF
TRBJ1-5 NA many TRBV12-3/TRBV12-4 CASLRWDKTYNQPQHF
TRBJ1-6 NA many TRBV20-1 CSAPPSANSPLHF
TRBJ2-3 NA many TRBV12-3/TRBV12-4 CASSFGGSTDTQYF
TRBJ2-5 NA few TRBV27 CASSEGLGIETQYF
TRBJ2-5 TRBD1 few TRBV7-8 CASSRGQGAAETQYF
TRBJ2-1 NA NA TRBV20-1 CSARAHLDGPYNEQFF
TRBJ2-5 NA NA TRBV20-1 CSARDDAQETQYF
TRBJ1-2 NA NA TRBV3-1 CASSQDWVGDGYTF
TRBJ1-5 NA many TRBV5-5 CASRGGGNDGNQPQHF
TRBJ2-1 NA many TRBV4-3 CASSLGSSDYNEQFF
TRBJ2-6 NA many TRBV29-1 CSVAPPPGGANVLTF
TRBJ2-7 TRBD2 many TRBV7-6 CASSFRSSGVYEQYF
TRBJ2-5 NA many TRBV5-6 CASSRRRLQQETQYF
TRBJ2-5 NA NA TRBV10-2 CASSPLFGEGETQYF
TRBJ1-1 NA few TRBV7-9 CASSHAGKEALSEAFF
TRBJ1-1 NA many TRBV28 CASSFGQASTEAFF
TRBJ1-5 TRBD1 many TRBV4-2 CASSQDWAGGNQPQHF
TRBJ1-2 NA many TRBV12-3/TRBV12-4 CASSLTRGGGYTF
TRBJ2-1 NA NA TRBV28 CASSLTWGWANNEQFF
TRBJ2-1 NA many TRBV20-1 CSARVMWGNYNEQFF
TRBJ2-5 TRBD2 many TRBV20-1 CSALSWVLAGASRGAQYF
TRBJ2-7 NA few TRBV20-1 CSARVGRGREQYF
TRBJ2-7 NA few TRBV25-1 CASSVEGTYSYEQYF
TRBJ2-7 NA many TRBV10-3 CAISESTMDSYEQYF
TRBJ2-1 NA NA TRBV12-3/TRBV12-4 CASSPSTTPNEQFF
TRBJ2-5 TRBD1 few TRBV6-1 CASRRDRGETQYF
TRBJ2-1 NA many TRBV7-3 CASSKAGTLNEQFF
TRBJ2-1 TRBD2 NA TRBV7-2 CASSLAWLTSGRYNEQFF
TRBJ2-7 TRBD2 NA TRBV7-6 CASSPRSASGSYEQYF
TRBJ2-2 TRBD1 NA TRBV11-2 CASSPGRTGSTGELFF
TRBJ2-3 NA many TRBV12-3/TRBV12-4 CASSPDRVFTDTQYF